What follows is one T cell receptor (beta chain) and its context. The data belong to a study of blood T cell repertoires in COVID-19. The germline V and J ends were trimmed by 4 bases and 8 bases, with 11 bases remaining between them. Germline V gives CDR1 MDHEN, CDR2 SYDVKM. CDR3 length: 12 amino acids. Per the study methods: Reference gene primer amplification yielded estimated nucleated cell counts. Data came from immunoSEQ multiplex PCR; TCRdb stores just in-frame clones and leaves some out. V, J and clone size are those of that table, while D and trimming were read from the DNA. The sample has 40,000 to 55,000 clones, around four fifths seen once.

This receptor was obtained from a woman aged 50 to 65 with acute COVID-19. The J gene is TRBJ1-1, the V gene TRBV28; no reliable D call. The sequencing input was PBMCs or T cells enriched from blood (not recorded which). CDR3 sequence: CASSSGTDEAFF. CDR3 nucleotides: TGTGCCAGCAGTTCCGGAACAGACGAAGCTTTCTTT. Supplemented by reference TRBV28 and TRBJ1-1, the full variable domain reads DVKVTQSSRYLVKRTGEKVFLECVQDMDHENMFWYRQDPGLGLRLIYFSYDVKMKEKGDIPEGYSVSREKKERFSLILESASTNQTSMYLCASSSGTDEAFFGQGTRLTVV.